Shown below are 3 T cell receptor beta chains from a single sample sequenced in a study of T cell responses to AZD1222 COVID-19 vaccine. Assay: immunoSEQ multiplex PCR; the TCRdb copy retains only in-frame clones and omits some. The sample has around 80,000 clones, roughly 90% seen once. Sample: peripheral blood, taken 28 days after the second AZD1222 dose. The receptors shown here come from an adult who received the AZD1222 COVID-19 vaccine.

This clone was detected once. Other DNA sequences from this sample encode an identical CDR3 as well. The chain's CDR3 is CASSTELNTEAFF. The CDR3 DNA reads as TGTGCCAGTAGTACGGAGTTGAACACTGAAGCTTTCTTT. The chain is built from TRBV19 and TRBJ1-1; D not resolved. CDR3 length: 13 residues. V lost 4 bases and J lost 0, with 6 bases in between. Germline CDR1 and CDR2: LNHDA and SQIVND (reference sequence). Complete variable domain (other parts from reference TRBV19 and TRBJ1-1): DGGITQSPKYLFRKEGQNVTLSCEQNLNHDAMYWYRQDPGQGLRLIYYSQIVNDFQKGDIAEGYSVSREKKESFPLTVTSAQKNPTAFYLCASSTELNTEAFFGQGTRLTVV.

V is TRBV18 and J is TRBJ2-7; no clear D gene. The CDR3 covers 15 residues. Germline-derived CDR1 and CDR2 are KGHSH and LQKENI. The germline V and J ends were trimmed by 4 bases and 1 base, with 14 bases remaining between them. CDR3 sequence: CASSRLQSGSYEQYF. The CDR3 nucleotides read TGTGCCAGCTCACGCCTGCAGTCAGGATCCTACGAGCAGTACTTC.

The rearrangement links TRBV2 to TRBJ1-5; 9 positions agree with TRBD1. Per germline, CDR1 SNHLY and CDR2 FYNNEI. Trimming cost V 6 bases and J 5 bases; bases outside gene matches: 5. The CDR3 is made up of 14 amino acids. CDR3 loop: CASSGTGGYQPQHF. In DNA form, the CDR3 reads TGTGCCAGCAGCGGTACAGGGGGCTATCAGCCCCAGCATTTT.